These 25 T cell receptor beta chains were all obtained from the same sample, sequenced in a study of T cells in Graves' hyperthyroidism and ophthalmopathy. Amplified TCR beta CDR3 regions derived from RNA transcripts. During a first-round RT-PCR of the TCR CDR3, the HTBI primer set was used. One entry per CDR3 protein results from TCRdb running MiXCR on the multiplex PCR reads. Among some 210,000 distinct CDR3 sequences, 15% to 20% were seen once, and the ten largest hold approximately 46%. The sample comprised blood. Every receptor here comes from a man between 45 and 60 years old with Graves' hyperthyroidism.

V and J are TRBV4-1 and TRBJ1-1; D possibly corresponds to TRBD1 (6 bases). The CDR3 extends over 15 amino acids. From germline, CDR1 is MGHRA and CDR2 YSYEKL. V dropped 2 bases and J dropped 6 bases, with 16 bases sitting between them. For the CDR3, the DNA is TGCGCCAGCAGCCAATTAGGGACAAGACTACCTGAAGCTTTCTTT. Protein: CASSQLGTRLPEAFF.

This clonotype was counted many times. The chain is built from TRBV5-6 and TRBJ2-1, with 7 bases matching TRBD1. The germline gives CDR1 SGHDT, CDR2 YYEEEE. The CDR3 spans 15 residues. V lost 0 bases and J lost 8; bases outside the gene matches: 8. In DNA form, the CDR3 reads TGTGCCAGCAGCTTGGCCGACAGGGAAGTCGATGAGCAGTTCTTC. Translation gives CASSLADREVDEQFF.

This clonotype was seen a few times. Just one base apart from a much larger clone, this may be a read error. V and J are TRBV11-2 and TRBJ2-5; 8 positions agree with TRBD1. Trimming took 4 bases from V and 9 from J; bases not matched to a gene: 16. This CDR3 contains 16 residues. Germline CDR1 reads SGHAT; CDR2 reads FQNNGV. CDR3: CASSSPTGASVEAQYF. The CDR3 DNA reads TGTGCCAGCAGCTCCCCGACAGGGGCGTCGGTTGAGGCCCAGTACTTC.

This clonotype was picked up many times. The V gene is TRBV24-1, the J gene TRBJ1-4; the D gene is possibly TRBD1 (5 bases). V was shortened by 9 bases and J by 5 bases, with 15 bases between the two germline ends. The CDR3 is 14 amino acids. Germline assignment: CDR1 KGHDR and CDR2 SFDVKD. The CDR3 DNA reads TGTGCCACCTACCCCCCAGGGATGAATGAAAAACTGTTTTTT. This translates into CATYPPGMNEKLFF.

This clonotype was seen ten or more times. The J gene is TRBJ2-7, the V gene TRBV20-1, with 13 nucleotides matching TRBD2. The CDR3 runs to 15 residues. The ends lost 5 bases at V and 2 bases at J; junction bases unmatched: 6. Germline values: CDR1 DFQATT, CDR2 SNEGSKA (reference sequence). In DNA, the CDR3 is TGCAGTGCTCTCTCCGGGACTAGCGGGGCCTACGAGCAGTACTTC. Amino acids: CSALSGTSGAYEQYF.

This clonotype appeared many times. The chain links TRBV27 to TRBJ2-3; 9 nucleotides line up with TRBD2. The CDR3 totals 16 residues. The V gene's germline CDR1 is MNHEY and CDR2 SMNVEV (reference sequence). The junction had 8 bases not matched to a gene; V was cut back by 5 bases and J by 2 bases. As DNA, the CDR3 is TGTGCCAGCAGTCTAACGTTAGCGGGAGACACAGATACGCAGTATTTT. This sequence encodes CASSLTLAGDTDTQYF.

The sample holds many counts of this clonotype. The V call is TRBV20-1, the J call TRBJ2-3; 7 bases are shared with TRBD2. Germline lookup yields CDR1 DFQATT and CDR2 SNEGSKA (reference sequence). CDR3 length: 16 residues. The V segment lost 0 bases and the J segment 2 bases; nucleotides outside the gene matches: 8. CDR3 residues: CSARDASLAVTDTQYF. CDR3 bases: TGCAGTGCTAGAGATGCTTCGCTAGCGGTCACAGATACGCAGTATTTT.

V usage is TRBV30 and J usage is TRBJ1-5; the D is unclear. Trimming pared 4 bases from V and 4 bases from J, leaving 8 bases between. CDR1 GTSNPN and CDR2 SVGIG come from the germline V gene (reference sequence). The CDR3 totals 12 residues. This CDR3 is CAWKEANQPQHF. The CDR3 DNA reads TGTGCCTGGAAGGAAGCAAATCAGCCCCAGCATTTT. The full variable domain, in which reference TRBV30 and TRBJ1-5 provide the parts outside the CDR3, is SQTIHQWPATLVQPVGSPLSLECTVEGTSNPNLYWYRQAAGRGLQLLFYSVGIGQISSEVPQNLSASRPQDRQFILSSKKLLLSDSGFYLCAWKEANQPQHFGDGTRLSIL.

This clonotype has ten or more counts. The chain's CDR3 is CASSGVWSPLGQTYEQYF. The DNA of the CDR3 is TGTGCCAGCAGTGGCGTATGGTCCCCTCTGGGACAGACCTACGAGCAGTACTTC. V gene TRBV28 combines with J gene TRBJ2-7; TRBD1 matches at 7 bases. Per the germline V gene, CDR1 is MDHEN and CDR2 is SYDVKM. J lost 2 bases, V lost 5 bases, and 18 bases had no gene match. The CDR3 spans 18 residues.

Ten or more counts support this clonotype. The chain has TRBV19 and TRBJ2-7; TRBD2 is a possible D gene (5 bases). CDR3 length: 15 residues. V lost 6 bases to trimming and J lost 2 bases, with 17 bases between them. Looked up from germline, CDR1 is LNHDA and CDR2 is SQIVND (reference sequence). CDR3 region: CASSRAGNKAYEQYF. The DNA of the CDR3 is TGTGCCAGTAGCCGAGCCGGGAACAAGGCCTACGAGCAGTACTTC.

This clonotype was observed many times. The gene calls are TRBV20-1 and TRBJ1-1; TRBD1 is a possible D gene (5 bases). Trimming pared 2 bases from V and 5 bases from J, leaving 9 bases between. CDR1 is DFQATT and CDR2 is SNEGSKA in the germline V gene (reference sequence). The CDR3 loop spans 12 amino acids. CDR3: CSARRGGTEAFF. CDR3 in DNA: TGCAGTGCTAGAAGGGGCGGTACTGAAGCTTTCTTT.

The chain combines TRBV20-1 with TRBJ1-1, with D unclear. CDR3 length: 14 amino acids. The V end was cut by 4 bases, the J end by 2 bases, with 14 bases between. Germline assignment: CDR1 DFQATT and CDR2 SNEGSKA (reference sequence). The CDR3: CSAKRGESNTEAFF. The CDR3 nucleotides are TGCAGTGCTAAACGAGGAGAAAGCAACACTGAAGCTTTCTTT.

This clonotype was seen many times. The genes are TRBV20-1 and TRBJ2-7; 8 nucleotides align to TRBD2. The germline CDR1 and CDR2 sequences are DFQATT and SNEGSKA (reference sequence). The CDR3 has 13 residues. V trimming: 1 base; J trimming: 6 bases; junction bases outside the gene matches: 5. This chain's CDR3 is CSARAPSGSEQYF. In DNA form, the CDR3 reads TGCAGTGCTAGAGCCCCGAGCGGGAGCGAGCAGTACTTC.

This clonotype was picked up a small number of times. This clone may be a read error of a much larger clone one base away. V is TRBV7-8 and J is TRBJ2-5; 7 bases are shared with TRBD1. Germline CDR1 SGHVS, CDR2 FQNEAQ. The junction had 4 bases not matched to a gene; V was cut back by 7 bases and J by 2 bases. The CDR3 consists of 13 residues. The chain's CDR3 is CASNRDRQETQYF. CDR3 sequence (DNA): TGTGCCAGCAACCGGGACAGACAAGAGACCCAGTACTTC.

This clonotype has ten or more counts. The CDR3 reads CASTGTSVHTGELFF. CDR3 sequence (DNA): TGTGCCAGCACAGGGACTAGCGTTCACACCGGGGAGCTGTTTTTT. The chain uses TRBV28 and TRBJ2-2, with 10 bases aligning to TRBD2. This CDR3 has 15 amino acids. The ends lost 7 bases at V and 3 bases at J; junction bases unmatched: 5. Germline V gives CDR1 MDHEN, CDR2 SYDVKM.

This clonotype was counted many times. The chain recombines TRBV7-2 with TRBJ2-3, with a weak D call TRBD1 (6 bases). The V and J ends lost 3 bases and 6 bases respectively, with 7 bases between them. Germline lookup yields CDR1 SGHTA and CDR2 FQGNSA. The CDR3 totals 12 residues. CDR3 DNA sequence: TGTGCCAGCAGCTTTAGGGGGGATACGCAGTATTTT. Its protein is CASSFRGDTQYF.

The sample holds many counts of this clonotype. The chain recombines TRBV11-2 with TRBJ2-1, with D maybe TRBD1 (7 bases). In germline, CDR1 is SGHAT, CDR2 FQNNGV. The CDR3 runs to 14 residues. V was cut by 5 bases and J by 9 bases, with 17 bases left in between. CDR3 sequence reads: CASSRNQGGGEQFF. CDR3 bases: TGTGCCAGCAGCCGTAATCAGGGGGGAGGTGAGCAGTTCTTC.

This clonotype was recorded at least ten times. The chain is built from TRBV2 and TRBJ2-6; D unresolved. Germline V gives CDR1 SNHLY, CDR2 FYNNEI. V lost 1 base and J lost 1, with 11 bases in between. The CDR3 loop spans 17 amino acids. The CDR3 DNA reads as TGTGCCAGCAGTGAAGGGATATGGCGATCTGGGGCCAACGTCCTGACTTTC. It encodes CASSEGIWRSGANVLTF.

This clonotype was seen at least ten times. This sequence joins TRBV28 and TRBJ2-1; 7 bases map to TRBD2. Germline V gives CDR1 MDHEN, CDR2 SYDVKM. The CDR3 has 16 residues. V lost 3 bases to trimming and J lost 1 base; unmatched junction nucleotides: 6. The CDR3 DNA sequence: TGTGCCAGCAGTTTCCCCGGCGGGGGATCCTACAATGAGCAGTTCTTC. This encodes CASSFPGGGSYNEQFF.

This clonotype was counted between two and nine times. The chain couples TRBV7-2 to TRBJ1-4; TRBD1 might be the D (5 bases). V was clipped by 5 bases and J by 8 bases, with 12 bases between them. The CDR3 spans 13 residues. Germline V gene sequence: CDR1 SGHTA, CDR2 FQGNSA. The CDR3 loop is CASSRGTDEKLFF. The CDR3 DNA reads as TGTGCCAGCAGCCGCGGGACGGACGAAAAACTGTTTTTT. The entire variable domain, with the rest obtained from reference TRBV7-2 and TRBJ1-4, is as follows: GAGVSQSPSNKVTEKGKDVELRCDPISGHTALYWYRQSLGQGLEFLIYFQGNSAPDKSGLPSDRFSAERTGGSVSTLTIQRTQQEDSAVYLCASSRGTDEKLFFGSGTQLSVL.

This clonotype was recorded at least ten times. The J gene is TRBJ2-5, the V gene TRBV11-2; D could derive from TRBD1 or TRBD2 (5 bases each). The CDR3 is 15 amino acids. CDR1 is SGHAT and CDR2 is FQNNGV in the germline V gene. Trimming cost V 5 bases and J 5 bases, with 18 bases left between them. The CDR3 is CASSRELDRGETQYF. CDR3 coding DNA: TGTGCCAGCAGCCGCGAGCTTGACAGAGGGGAGACCCAGTACTTC.

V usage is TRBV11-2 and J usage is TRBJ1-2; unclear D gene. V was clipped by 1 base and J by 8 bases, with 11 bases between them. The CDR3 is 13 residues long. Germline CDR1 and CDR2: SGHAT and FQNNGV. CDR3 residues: CASSLAPGGGYTF. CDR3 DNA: TGTGCCAGCAGCTTAGCCCCCGGTGGGGGCTACACCTTC. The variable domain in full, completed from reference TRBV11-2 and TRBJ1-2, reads EAGVAQSPRYKIIEKRQSVAFWCNPISGHATLYWYQQILGQGPKLLIQFQNNGVVDDSQLPKDRFSAERLKGVDSTLKIQPAKLEDSAVYLCASSLAPGGGYTFGSGTRLTVV.

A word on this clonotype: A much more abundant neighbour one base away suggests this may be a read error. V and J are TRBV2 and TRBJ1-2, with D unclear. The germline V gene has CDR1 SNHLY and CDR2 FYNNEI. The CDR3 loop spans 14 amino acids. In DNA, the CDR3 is TGTGACAGCAGTGAAGCGCCAGATAACTATGGCTACACCTTC. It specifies CDSSEAPDNYGYTF.

The CDR3 region has the DNA TGTGCCAGCAGGGATAGACAGGGTGGGGACTACAATGAGCAGTTCTTC. Translating it yields CASRDRQGGDYNEQFF. The genes are TRBV6-1 and TRBJ2-1; 7 nucleotides agree with TRBD1. With 6 bases clipped from V and 3 bases from J, the junction kept 11 bases outside the gene matches. This CDR3 is 16 amino acids long. Germline V gene lookup returns CDR1 MNHNS and CDR2 SASEGT.

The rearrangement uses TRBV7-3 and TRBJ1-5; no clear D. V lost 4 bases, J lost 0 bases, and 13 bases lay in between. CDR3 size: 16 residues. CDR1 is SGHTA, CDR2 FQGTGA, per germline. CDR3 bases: TGTGCCAGCAGCTGCGGAACCGGATATAGCAATCAGCCCCAGCATTTT. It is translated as CASSCGTGYSNQPQHF.